Listed here is a single TCR beta chain. Its antigen is not known. These data come from a study of siplizumab effects on memory and regulatory T cells. Study results and limitations: Sequences below about 10^-5 frequency were poorly captured, and few alloreactive clones mapped to unstimulated subsets. The study found that mappable alloreactive CD4+ clones averaged about 70% Treg-derived with siplizumab and 25% to 30% in controls.

Here immunoSEQ multiplex PCR was the method, and the copy in TCRdb shows in-frame clones only, minus some. The table records roughly 120,000 clones, around 94% of them present only once. Germline V gene sequence: CDR1 MDHEN, CDR2 SYDVKM. There are 14 residues in the CDR3. V was pared by 6 bases and J by 1 base, with 10 bases between. The sample was non-Treg CD4+ T cells sorted from blood. The chain carries TRBV28 and TRBJ1-5; weak D call: TRBD1 (5 bases). This clonotype was sampled from a human donor in good health. CDR3 sequence: CASSQGNSNQPQHF. In nucleotides, the CDR3 is TGTGCCAGCAGCCAGGGTAACAGCAATCAGCCCCAGCATTTT.